This TCR beta chain was recovered during a study of shared clonotypes between healthy human individuals. Study details: Donors consisted of two women and a few men between 18 and 49. Study-level results: Generation of non-shared clonotypes was less probable than generation of clonotypes shared by all four donors.

The V and J ends lost 5 bases and 1 base, in that order; junction bases with no gene match: 6. From germline, CDR1 is SGHAT and CDR2 FQNNGV. CDR3 length equals 15 residues. Each of the donors was a healthy adult who was HIV-negative and had not had a recent acute infection or vaccination. Repertoires were generated with immunoSEQ multiplex PCR, while TCRdb's copy carries only in-frame clones and drops some. The sample records 550,000 to 700,000 clones, 60% to 75% being singletons. Note on this clone: Its specificity is unknown.

The chain couples TRBV11-2 to TRBJ2-7; 9 bases map to TRBD2. This clonotype was obtained from a woman aged 25-40 years in good health. Material for sequencing was memory CD4+ T cells sorted from blood. Subset given: CD45RA-negative fraction. In DNA, the CDR3 is TGTGCCAGCAGCCGCGGGGGGGGACGGTCCTACGAGCAGTACTTC. It codes for CASSRGGGRSYEQYF.